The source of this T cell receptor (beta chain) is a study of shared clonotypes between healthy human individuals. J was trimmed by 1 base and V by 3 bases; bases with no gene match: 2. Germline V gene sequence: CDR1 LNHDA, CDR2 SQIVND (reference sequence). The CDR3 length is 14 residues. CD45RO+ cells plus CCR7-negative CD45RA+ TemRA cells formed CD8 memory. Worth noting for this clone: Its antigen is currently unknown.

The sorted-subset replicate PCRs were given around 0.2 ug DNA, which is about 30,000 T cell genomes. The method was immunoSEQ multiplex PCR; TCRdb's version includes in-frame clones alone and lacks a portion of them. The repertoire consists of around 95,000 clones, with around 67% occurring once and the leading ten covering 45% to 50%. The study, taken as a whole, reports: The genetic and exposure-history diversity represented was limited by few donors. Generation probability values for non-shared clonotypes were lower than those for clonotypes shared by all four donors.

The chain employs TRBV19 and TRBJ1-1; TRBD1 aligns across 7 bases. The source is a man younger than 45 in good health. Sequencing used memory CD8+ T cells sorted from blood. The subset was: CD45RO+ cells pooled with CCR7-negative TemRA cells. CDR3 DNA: TGTGCCAGTAGTATGGGGACAGCGAACACTGAAGCTTTCTTT. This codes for CASSMGTANTEAFF.